A single sample is the source of the 12 T cell receptor beta chains below, sequenced in a study of cytomegalovirus exposure and HLA in healthy donors. 13 Jbeta primers and 60 Vbeta primers were used for the PCR. Profiled with immunoSEQ multiplex PCR; TCRdb holds only in-frame clones, not every one. The sample holds some 170,000 clones, 9.5% seen once. What was sequenced was PBMCs. Source of these receptors: a woman aged 25-40 years in good health and CMV-seropositive.

This clone has just a few counts. This chain uses TRBV7-6 with TRBJ2-2, with 10 bases matching TRBD2. Trimming at V came to 5 bases and at J to 4 bases, leaving 10 bases not matched to a gene. CDR1 and CDR2 from the germline V gene are SGHVS and FNYEAQ. This CDR3 has 17 amino acids. CDR3: CASSQSPLAGSTGELFF. As DNA, the CDR3 is TGTGCCAGCAGCCAATCCCCACTAGCGGGGAGCACCGGGGAGCTGTTTTTT.

The sample holds a few counts of this clone. The rearrangement uses TRBV9 and TRBJ2-7, with D possibly matching TRBD1 (5 bases). Germline V gene data show CDR1 as SGDLS and CDR2 as YYNGEE. V lost 3 bases to trimming and J lost 0 bases, with 10 bases between them. The CDR3 spans 14 residues. The CDR3: CASSARQNSYEQYF. The CDR3, as DNA: TGTGCCAGCAGCGCTCGACAGAACTCCTACGAGCAGTACTTC.

The sample holds a few counts of this clone. This chain uses TRBV27 with TRBJ2-7; TRBD1 matches at 11 bases. In germline, CDR1 is MNHEY, CDR2 SMNVEV (reference sequence). The CDR3 consists of 15 residues. J was trimmed by 1 base and V by 3 bases; bases with no gene match: 2. The CDR3 nucleotides are TGTGCCAGCAGTTTGGGACAGGGGGTATCCTACGAGCAGTACTTC. It codes for CASSLGQGVSYEQYF.

This clone was counted only a few times. The CDR3 DNA sequence: TGCGCCAGCAGCTTGGCAGGACTAGATAATTCACCCCTCCACTTT. It encodes CASSLAGLDNSPLHF. V is TRBV5-1 and J is TRBJ1-6; the D is unclear. CDR1 is SGHRS, CDR2 YFSETQ, per germline. Trimming left V 0 bases short and J 5 bases short, with 9 bases between. This CDR3 region has 15 residues. The full variable domain, rest sourced from reference TRBV5-1 and TRBJ1-6, is KAGVTQTPRYLIKTRGQQVTLSCSPISGHRSVSWYQQTPGQGLQFLFEYFSETQRNKGNFPGRFSGRQFSNSRSEMNVSTLELGDSALYLCASSLAGLDNSPLHFGNGTRLTVT.

The table lists this clone with a few counts. The chain uses TRBV14 and TRBJ1-2; the D gene is possibly TRBD1 (6 bases). This CDR3 contains 15 residues. Trimming stripped 4 bases from V and 2 bases from J, with 14 bases between. Per the germline V gene, CDR1 is SGHDN and CDR2 is FVKESK. The CDR3 spells CASSRATGHNYGYTF. In DNA, the CDR3 is TGTGCCAGCAGCCGAGCGACAGGACACAACTATGGCTACACCTTC.

This clone was counted ten times or more. The chain uses TRBV6-4 and TRBJ2-6; tentative D call: TRBD2 (5 bases). The germline V gene encodes CDR1 MRHNA and CDR2 SNTAGT. This CDR3 contains 16 residues. Trimming pared 2 bases from V and 2 bases from J, leaving 10 bases between. DNA for the CDR3: TGTGCCAGCAGTGACAGTTCGGGGACTGGGGCCAACGTCCTGACTTTC. Its translation: CASSDSSGTGANVLTF.

This clone was picked up a small number of times. This CDR3 is also generated by other DNA sequences in the sample. The rearrangement joins TRBV13 to TRBJ2-5; 8 bases line up with TRBD1. This CDR3 contains 16 residues. Germline lookup yields CDR1 PRHDT and CDR2 FYEKMQ (reference sequence). J lost 3 bases, V lost 4 bases, and 10 bases had no gene match. The CDR3 region is CASSSRTGRLEETQYF. CDR3 coding DNA: TGTGCCAGCAGCTCTCGGACAGGGAGGTTGGAAGAGACCCAGTACTTC.

V gene TRBV18 combines with J gene TRBJ1-2; 12 bases line up with TRBD1. The CDR3 sequence is 17 residues long. Per germline, CDR1 KGHSH and CDR2 LQKENI. V was clipped by 3 bases and J by 5 bases; unmatched bases: 10. CDR3 sequence (DNA): TGTGCCAGCTCACCCCTAATACCGGGACAGGGGGCGTATGGCTACACCTTC. Its protein is CASSPLIPGQGAYGYTF.

The CDR3 reads CASRGFWSTEAFF. The CDR3 DNA follows: TGTGCCAGCAGAGGATTTTGGAGCACTGAAGCTTTCTTT. The rearrangement uses TRBV2 and TRBJ1-1; D is undetermined. Trimming pared 6 bases from V and 4 bases from J, leaving 12 bases between. This CDR3 is built from 13 residues. The V gene's germline CDR1 is SNHLY and CDR2 FYNNEI.

This clone was picked up a small number of times. The chain is built from TRBV4-2 and TRBJ1-1; D unclear. CDR3 size: 13 residues. Germline V gene lookup returns CDR1 LGHNA and CDR2 YNFKEQ. Trimming left V 4 bases short and J 3 bases short, with 9 bases between. The CDR3 DNA reads as TGTGCCAGCAGCCCTCCGGGATACACTGAAGCTTTCTTT. Translated, it gives CASSPPGYTEAFF.

The chain recombines TRBV13 with TRBJ2-5; D might be TRBD2 (6 bases). Germline CDR1 PRHDT, CDR2 FYEKMQ (reference sequence). V was pared by 5 bases and J by 4 bases, with 14 bases between. The CDR3 runs 14 residues. The CDR3 is CASSPRTSRETQYF. Here the CDR3 DNA reads TGTGCCAGCAGCCCACGAACTAGCCGAGAGACCCAGTACTTC.

The table lists this clone with a few counts. This chain joins TRBV7-9 and TRBJ1-1, with D perhaps TRBD1 (5 bases). Per germline, CDR1 SEHNR and CDR2 FQNEAQ (reference sequence). Trimming stripped 5 bases from V and 1 base from J, with 11 bases between. The CDR3 has 14 residues. CDR3 amino acids: CASSNTGANTEAFF. The DNA for the CDR3 is TGTGCCAGCAGCAATACAGGAGCGAACACTGAAGCTTTCTTT.